This T cell receptor (beta chain) was obtained from a study of T cells in Graves' hyperthyroidism and ophthalmopathy. Whole-study results and caveats: Most clonotypes expanded in the thyroid (above 0.001) were also present in blood. By a 13 V-J model, ophthalmopathy was set apart from stable hyperthyroidism. A median about 7 months before onset, the model predicted ophthalmopathy.

Amplification targeted TCR beta CDR3 regions from RNA transcripts. Carried out on the TCR CDR3, a first-round RT-PCR used the HTBI primer set. TCRdb used MiXCR to reprocess the multiplex PCR reads, holding one entry per CDR3 protein. The sample shows more than 500,000 distinct CDR3 sequences, more than 15% of them seen only once. At least ten counts were recorded for this clonotype. Its antigen remains unidentified. Germline V gives CDR1 LGHNA, CDR2 YSLEER. The CDR3 consists of 16 residues. Unmatched junction bases numbered 13, after V lost 5 bases and J lost 8 bases. From 10 ml of fresh peripheral blood, PBMCs were isolated.

The V call is TRBV4-3, the J call TRBJ2-1; 9 bases match TRBD2. The sequenced sample consisted of blood. The sequence derives from a woman aged 30 to 39 with Graves' ophthalmopathy. CDR3 sequence (DNA): TGCGCCAGCAGCGCTACTCTAGCGGGAAAACGCCATGAGCAGTTCTTC. Its translation: CASSATLAGKRHEQFF.